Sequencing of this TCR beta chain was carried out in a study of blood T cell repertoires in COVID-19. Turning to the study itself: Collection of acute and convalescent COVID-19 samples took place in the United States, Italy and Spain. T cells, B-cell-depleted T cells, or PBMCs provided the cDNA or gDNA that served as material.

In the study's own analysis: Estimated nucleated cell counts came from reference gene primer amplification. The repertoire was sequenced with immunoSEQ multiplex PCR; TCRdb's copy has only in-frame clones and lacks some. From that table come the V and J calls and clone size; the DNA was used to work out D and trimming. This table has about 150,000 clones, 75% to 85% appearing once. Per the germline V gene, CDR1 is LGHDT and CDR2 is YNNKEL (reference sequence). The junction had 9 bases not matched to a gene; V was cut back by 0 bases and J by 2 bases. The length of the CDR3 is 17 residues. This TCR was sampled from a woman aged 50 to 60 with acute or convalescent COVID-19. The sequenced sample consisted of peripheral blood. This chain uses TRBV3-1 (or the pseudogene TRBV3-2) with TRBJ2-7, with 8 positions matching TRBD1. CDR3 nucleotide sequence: TGTGCCAGCAGCCAAGATCTCGGTACAGGGGGAACCTACGAGCAGTACTTC. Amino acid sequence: CASSQDLGTGGTYEQYF.